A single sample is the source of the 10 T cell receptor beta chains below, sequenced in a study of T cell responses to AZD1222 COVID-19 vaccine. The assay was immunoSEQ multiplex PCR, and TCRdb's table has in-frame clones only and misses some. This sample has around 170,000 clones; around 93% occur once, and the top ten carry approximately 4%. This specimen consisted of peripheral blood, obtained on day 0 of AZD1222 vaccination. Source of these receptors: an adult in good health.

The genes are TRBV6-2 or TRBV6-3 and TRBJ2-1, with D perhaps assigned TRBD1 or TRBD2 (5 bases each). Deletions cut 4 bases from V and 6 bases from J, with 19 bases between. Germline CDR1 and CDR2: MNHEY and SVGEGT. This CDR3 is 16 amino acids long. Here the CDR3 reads CASSSGRLAGGNEQFF. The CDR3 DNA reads TGTGCCAGCAGTTCGGGCCGGCTGGCTGGGGGCAATGAGCAGTTCTTC.

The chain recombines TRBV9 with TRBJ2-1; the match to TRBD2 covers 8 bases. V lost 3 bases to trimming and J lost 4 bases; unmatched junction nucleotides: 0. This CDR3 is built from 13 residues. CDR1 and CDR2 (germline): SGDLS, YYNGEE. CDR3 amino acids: CASSEREYNEQFF. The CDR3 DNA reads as TGTGCCAGCAGCGAGCGGGAGTACAATGAGCAGTTCTTC.

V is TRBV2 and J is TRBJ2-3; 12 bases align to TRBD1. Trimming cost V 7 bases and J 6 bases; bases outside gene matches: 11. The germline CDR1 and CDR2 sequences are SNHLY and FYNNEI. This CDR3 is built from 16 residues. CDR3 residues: CASIFSRGQGADTQYF. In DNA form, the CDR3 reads TGTGCCAGCATCTTCTCCAGGGGACAGGGGGCCGATACGCAGTATTTT.

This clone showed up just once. As DNA, the CDR3 is TGTGCCAGCAGTAAGACGACAGGGTTGAACTACGAGCAGTACTTC. Translating it yields CASSKTTGLNYEQYF. The chain employs TRBV27 and TRBJ2-7, with 7 bases matching TRBD1. J lost 3 bases, V lost 5 bases, and 10 bases had no gene match. Germline V lookup: CDR1 MNHEY, CDR2 SMNVEV (reference sequence). The CDR3 is 15 residues long.

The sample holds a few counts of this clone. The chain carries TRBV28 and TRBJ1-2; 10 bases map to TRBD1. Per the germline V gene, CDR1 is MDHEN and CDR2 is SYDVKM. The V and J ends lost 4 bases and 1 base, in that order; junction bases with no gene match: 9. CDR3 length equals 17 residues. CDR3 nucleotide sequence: TGTGCCAGCAGTTACACTCCGCGGGACAGGGGTAACTATGGCTACACCTTC. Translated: CASSYTPRDRGNYGYTF.

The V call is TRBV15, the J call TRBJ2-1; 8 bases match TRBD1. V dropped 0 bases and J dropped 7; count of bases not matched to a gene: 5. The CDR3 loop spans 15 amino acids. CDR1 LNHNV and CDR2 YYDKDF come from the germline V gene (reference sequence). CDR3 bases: TGTGCCACCAGCAGAGATAGGCAGGGGGCTAATGAGCAGTTCTTC. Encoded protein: CATSRDRQGANEQFF.

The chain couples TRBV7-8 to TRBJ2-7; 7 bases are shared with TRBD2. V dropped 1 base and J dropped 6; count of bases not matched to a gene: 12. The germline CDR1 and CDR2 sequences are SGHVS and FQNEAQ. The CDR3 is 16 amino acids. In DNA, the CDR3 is TGTGCCAGCAGCTTAGAGGCTACAGCGGGAATGGGCGAGCAGTACTTC. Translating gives CASSLEATAGMGEQYF.

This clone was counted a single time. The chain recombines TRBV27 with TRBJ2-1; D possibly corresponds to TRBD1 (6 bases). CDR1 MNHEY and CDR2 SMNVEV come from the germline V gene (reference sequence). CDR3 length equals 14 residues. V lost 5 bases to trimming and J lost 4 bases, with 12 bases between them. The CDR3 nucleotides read TGTGCCAGCAGTCGGCAGGGGATTTACAATGAGCAGTTCTTC. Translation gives CASSRQGIYNEQFF.

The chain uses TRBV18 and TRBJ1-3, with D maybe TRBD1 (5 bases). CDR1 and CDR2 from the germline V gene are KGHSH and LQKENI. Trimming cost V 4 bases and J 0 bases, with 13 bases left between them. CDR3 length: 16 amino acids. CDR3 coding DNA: TGTGCCAGCTCACTTAAGGACATCAGCTCTGGAAACACCATATATTTT. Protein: CASSLKDISSGNTIYF.

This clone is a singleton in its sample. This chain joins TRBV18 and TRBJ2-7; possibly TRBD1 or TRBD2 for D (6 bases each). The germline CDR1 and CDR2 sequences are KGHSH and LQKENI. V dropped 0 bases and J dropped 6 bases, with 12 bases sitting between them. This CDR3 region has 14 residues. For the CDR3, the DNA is TGTGCCAGCTCACCACCTTCGGGGGCAGGCGAGCAGTACTTC. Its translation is CASSPPSGAGEQYF. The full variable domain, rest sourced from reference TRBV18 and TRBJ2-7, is NAGVMQNPRHLVRRRGQEARLRCSPMKGHSHVYWYRQLPEEGLKFMVYLQKENIIDESGMPKERFSAEFPKEGPSILRIQQVVRGDSAAYFCASSPPSGAGEQYFGPGTRLTVT.